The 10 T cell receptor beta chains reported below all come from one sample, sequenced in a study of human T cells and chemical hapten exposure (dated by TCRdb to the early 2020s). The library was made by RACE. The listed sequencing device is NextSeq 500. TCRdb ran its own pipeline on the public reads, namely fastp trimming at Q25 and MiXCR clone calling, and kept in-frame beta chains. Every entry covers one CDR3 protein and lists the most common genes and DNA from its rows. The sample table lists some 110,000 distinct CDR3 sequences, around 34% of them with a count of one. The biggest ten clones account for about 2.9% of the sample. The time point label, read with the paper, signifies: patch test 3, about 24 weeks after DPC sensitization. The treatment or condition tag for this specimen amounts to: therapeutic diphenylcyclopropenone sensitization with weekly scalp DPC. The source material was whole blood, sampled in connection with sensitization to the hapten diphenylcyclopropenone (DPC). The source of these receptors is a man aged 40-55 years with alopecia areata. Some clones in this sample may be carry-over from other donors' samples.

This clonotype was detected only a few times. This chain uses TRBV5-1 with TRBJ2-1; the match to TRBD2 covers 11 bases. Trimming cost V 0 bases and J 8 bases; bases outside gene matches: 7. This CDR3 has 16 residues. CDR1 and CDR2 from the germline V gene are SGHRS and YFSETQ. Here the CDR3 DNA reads TGCGCCAGCAGCTTGGCCCTACTAGCGGGAGAATATGAGCAGTTCTTC. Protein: CASSLALLAGEYEQFF. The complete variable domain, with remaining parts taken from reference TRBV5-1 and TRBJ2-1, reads KAGVTQTPRYLIKTRGQQVTLSCSPISGHRSVSWYQQTPGQGLQFLFEYFSETQRNKGNFPGRFSGRQFSNSRSEMNVSTLELGDSALYLCASSLALLAGEYEQFFGPGTRLTVL.

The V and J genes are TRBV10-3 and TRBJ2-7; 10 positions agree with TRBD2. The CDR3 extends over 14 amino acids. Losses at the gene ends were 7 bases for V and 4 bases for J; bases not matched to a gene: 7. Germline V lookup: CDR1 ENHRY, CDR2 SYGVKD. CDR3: CAIKASGSRYEQYF. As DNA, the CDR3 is TGTGCCATCAAGGCTAGCGGGAGTCGGTACGAGCAGTACTTC.

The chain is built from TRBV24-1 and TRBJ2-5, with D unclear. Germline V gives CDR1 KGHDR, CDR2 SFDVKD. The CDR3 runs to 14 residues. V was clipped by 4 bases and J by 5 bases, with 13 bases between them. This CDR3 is CATSDRRVGETQYF. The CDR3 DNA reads TGTGCCACCAGTGACCGTCGGGTTGGGGAGACCCAGTACTTC.

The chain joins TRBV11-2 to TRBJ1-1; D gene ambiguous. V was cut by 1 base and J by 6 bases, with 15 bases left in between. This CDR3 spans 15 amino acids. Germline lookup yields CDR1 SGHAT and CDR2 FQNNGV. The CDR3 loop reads CASSLGGARTPEAFF. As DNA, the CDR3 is TGTGCCAGCAGCTTAGGTGGCGCTCGAACGCCTGAAGCTTTCTTT.

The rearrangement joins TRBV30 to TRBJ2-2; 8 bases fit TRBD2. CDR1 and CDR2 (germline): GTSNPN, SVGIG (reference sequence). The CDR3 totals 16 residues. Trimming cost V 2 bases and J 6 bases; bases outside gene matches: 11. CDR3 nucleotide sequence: TGTGCCTGGAGTTTACATATCGGGAGGGTCGCCGGGGAGCTGTTTTTT. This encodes CAWSLHIGRVAGELFF.

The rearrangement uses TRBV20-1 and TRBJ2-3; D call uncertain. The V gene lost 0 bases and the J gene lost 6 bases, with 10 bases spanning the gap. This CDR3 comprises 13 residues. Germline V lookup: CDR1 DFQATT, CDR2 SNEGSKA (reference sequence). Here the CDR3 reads CSARDEVWDTQYF. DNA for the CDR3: TGCAGTGCTAGAGATGAGGTTTGGGATACGCAGTATTTT.

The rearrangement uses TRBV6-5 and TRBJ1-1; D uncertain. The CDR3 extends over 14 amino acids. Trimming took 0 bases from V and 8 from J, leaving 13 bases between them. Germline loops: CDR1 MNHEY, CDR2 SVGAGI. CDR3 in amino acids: CASSYSRARFEAFF. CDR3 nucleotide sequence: TGTGCCAGCAGTTACTCGAGGGCTCGCTTCGAAGCTTTCTTT.

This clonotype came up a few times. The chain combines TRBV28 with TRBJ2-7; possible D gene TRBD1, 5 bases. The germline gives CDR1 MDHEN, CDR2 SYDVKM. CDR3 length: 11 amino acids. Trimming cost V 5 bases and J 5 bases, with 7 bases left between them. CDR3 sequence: CASSPGNEQYV. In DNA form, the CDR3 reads TGTGCCAGCAGTCCAGGGAACGAGCAGTACGTC.

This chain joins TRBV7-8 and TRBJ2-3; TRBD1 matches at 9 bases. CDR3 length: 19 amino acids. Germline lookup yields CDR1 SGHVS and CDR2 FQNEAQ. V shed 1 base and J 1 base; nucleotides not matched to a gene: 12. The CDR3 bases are TGTGCCAGCAGCTTAGAATGGTTGGACAGGGGATATCGCACAGATACGCAGTATTTT. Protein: CASSLEWLDRGYRTDTQYF.

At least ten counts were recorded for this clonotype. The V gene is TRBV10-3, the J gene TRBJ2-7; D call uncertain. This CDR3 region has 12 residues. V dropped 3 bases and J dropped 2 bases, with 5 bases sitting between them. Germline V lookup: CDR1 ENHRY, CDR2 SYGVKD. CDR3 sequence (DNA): TGTGCCATCAGTGACAGCGCCTACGAGCAGTACGTC. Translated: CAISDSAYEQYV.